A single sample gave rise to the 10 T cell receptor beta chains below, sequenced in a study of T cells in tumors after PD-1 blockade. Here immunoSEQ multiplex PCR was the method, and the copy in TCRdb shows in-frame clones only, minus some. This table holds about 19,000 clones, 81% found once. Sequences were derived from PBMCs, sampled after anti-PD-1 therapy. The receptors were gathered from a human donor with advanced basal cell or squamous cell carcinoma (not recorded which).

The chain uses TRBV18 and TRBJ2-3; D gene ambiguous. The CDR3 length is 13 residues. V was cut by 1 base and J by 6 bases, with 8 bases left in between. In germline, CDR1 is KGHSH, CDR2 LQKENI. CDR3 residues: CASSPHWADTQYF. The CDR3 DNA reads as TGTGCCAGCTCACCACATTGGGCCGATACGCAGTATTTT.

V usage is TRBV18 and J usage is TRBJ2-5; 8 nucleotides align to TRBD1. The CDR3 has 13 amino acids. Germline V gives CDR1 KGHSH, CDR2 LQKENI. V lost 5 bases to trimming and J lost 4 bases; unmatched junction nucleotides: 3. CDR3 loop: CASSAGQGETQYF. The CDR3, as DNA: TGTGCCAGCTCAGCCGGACAGGGAGAGACCCAGTACTTC.

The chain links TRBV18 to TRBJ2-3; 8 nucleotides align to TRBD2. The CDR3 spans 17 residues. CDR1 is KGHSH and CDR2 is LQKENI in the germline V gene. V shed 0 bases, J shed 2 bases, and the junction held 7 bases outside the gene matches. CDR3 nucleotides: TGTGCCAGCTCACCACCGAGTGGCGGGGGGAACACAGATACGCAGTATTTT. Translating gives CASSPPSGGGNTDTQYF.

CDR3 nucleotides: TGTGCCAGTAGTATTGACAGGGGAGCCACAGATACGCAGTATTTT. Protein product: CASSIDRGATDTQYF. The rearrangement links TRBV19 to TRBJ2-3, with 8 bases lining up with TRBD1. The CDR3 has 15 amino acids. CDR1 is LNHDA, CDR2 SQIVND, per germline (reference sequence). J lost 2 bases, V lost 3 bases, and 4 bases had no gene match.

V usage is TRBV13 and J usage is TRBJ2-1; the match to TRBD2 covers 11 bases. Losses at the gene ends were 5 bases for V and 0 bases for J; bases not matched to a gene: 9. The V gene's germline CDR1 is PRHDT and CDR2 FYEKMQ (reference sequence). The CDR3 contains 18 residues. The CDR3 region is CASSLRTSGFSSYNEQFF. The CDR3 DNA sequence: TGTGCCAGCAGCCTCCGGACTAGCGGGTTTAGCTCCTACAATGAGCAGTTCTTC.

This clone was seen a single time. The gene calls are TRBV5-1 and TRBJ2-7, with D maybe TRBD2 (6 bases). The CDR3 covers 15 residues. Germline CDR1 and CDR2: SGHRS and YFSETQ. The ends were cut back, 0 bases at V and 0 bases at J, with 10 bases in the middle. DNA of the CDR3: TGCGCCAGCAGCTTGGGTGGGGGGAGCTCCTACGAGCAGTACTTC. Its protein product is CASSLGGGSSYEQYF.

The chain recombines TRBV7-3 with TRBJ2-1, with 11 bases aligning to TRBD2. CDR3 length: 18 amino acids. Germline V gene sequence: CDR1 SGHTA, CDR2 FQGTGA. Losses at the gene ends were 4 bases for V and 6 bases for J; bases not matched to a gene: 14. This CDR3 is CASSYLAGGEGMGNEQFF. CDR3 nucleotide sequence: TGTGCCAGCAGCTACCTAGCGGGGGGAGAAGGTATGGGCAATGAGCAGTTCTTC.

CDR3 in DNA: TGCGCCAGCAGCTTAGGGCTAGCGTACTACAATGAGCAGTTCTTC. Its protein is CASSLGLAYYNEQFF. The chain joins TRBV5-1 to TRBJ2-1, with D maybe TRBD2 (6 bases). The CDR3 contains 15 residues. Germline loops: CDR1 SGHRS, CDR2 YFSETQ. The V gene lost 2 bases and the J gene lost 3 bases, with 12 bases spanning the gap.

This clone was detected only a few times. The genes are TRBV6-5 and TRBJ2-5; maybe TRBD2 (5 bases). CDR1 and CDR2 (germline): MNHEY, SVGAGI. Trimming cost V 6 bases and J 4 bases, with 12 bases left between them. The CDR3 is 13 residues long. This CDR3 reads CASRLGSAETQYF. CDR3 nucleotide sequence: TGTGCCAGCAGGCTGGGGAGCGCAGAGACCCAGTACTTC.

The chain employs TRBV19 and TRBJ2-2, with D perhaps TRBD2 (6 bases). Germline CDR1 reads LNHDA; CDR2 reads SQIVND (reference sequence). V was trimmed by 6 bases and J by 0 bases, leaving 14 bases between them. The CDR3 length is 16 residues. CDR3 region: CASSLVRGANTGELFF. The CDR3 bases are TGTGCCAGTAGCCTGGTCCGCGGGGCGAACACCGGGGAGCTGTTTTTT. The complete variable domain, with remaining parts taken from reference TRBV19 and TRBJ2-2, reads DGGITQSPKYLFRKEGQNVTLSCEQNLNHDAMYWYRQDPGQGLRLIYYSQIVNDFQKGDIAEGYSVSREKKESFPLTVTSAQKNPTAFYLCASSLVRGANTGELFFGEGSRLTVL.